Listed below are T cell receptor beta chains from one sample, sequenced in a study of T cells expressing NK-cell markers. TCRdb re-called the 5' RACE reads; every CDR3 protein appears as one record, without DNA. Here the sample table reports roughly 350,000 distinct CDR3 sequences. The sample consisted of blood T cells: a sorted CD56 or NKG2C T cell subset, CD4+ or CD8+ T cells, or bulk PBMC T cells (not recorded which). The receptors were gathered from a man aged 18-75 years in good health. Both conserved end residues are part of each CDR3. Each record gives: V gene, J gene, CDR3 protein.

>TRBV6-4|TRBJ2-1
CASRDGYNEQFF
>TRBV7-2|TRBJ2-1
CASSLVPQRGNNEQFF
>TRBV4-1|TRBJ2-5
CASSQARRGQETQYF
>TRBV19|TRBJ2-1
CASSTDRIYGNEQFF
>TRBV5-6|TRBJ1-2
CASRDGGRVVSGYTF
>TRBV18|TRBJ2-5
CASSPRGGPGETQYF
>TRBV18|TRBJ1-6
CASSPFRKDSPLHF
>TRBV25-1|TRBJ2-1
CASSVAGTSGGNEQFF
>TRBV5-1|TRBJ1-4
CASSLSTQANEKLFF
>TRBV7-3|TRBJ1-6
CASSPGTGLRVPLHF
>TRBV7-3|TRBJ2-3
CASSLSYRGSSTDTQYF
>TRBV5-1|TRBJ2-5
CASSQQRGPPTGTQYF
>TRBV4-2|TRBJ2-4
CASMGALDNIQYF
>TRBV18|TRBJ1-1
CASSPFQASVQNTEAFF
>TRBV9|TRBJ1-6
CASSASGSGGGRSPLHF
>TRBV20-1|TRBJ2-7
CSASFTGTSYEQYF
>TRBV11-2|TRBJ1-1
CASENRLNTEAFF
>TRBV20-1|TRBJ2-3
CSAGLAGALQDTQYF
>TRBV5-6|TRBJ1-2
CASSLEPPPRLYGYTF
>TRBV24-1|TRBJ1-5
CATSPSGGADQPQHF
>TRBV20-1|TRBJ2-1
CSASGGSGGAGEQFF
>TRBV20-1|TRBJ2-7
CSARDGARMTYEQYF